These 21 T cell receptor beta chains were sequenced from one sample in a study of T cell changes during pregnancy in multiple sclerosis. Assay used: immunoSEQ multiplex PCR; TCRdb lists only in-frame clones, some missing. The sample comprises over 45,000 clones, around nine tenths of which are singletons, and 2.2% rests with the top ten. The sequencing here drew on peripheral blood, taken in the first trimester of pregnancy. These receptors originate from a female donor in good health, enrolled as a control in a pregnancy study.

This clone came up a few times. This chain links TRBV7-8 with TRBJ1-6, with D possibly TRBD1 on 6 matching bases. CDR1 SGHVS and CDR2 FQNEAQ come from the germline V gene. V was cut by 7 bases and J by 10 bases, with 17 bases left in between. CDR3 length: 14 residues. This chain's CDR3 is CASIQGSGHSPLHF. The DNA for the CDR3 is TGTGCCAGCATCCAGGGGTCCGGTCACTCACCCCTCCACTTT.

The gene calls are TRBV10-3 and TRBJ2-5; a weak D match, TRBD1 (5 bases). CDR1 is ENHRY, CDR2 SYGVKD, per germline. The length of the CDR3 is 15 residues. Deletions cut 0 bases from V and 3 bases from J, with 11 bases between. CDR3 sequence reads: CAISESWGQEETQYF. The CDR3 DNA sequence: TGTGCCATCAGTGAGTCTTGGGGCCAAGAAGAGACCCAGTACTTC.

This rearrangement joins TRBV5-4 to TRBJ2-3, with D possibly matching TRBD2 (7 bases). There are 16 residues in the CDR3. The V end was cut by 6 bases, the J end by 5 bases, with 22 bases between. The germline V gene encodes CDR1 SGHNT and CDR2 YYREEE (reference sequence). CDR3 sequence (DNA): TGTGCCAGCACTTTGGGTGGGGGGGCGATCAAAGATACGCAGTATTTT. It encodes CASTLGGGAIKDTQYF.

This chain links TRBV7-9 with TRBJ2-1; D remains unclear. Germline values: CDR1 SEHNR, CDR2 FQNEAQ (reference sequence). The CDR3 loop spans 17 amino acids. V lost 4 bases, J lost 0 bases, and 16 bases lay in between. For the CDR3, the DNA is TGTGCCAGCAGCTCCCCGCGCGTATCGAGCTCCTACAATGAGCAGTTCTTC. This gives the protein CASSSPRVSSSYNEQFF.

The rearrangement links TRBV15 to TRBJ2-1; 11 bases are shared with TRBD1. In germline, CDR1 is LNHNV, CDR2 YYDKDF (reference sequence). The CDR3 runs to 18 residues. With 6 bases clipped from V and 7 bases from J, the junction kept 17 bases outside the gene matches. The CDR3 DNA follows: TGTGCCACCAGAAGTAATTCCCCGGGACAGGGGGTTCGGAATGAGCAGTTCTTC. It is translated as CATRSNSPGQGVRNEQFF.

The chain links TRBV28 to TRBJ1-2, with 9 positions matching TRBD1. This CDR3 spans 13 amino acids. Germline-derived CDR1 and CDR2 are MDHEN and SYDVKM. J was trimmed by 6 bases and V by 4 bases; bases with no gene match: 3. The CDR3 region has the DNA TGTGCCAGCAGTTACACAGGGGGCAATGGCTACACCTTC. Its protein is CASSYTGGNGYTF.

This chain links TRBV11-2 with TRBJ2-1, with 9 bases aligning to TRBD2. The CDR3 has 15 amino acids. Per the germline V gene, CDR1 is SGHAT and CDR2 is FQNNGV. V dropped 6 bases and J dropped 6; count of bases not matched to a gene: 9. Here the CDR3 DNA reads TGTGCCAGCAGGGTCGGCCTAGCGGGAATCAATGAGCAGTTCTTC. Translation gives CASRVGLAGINEQFF.

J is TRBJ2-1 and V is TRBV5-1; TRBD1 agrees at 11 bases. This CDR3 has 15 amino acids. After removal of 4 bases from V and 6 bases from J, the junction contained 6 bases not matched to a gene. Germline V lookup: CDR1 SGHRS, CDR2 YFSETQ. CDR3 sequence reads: CASSQPGQGVNEQFF. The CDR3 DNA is TGCGCCAGCAGCCAGCCGGGACAGGGGGTCAATGAGCAGTTCTTC.

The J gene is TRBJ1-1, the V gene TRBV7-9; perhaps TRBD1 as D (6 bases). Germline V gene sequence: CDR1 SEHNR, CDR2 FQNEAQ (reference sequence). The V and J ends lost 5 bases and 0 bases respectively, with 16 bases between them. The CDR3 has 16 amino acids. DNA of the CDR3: TGTGCCAGCAGCCCTGCATTGACAGGAATGAACACTGAAGCTTTCTTT. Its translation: CASSPALTGMNTEAFF.

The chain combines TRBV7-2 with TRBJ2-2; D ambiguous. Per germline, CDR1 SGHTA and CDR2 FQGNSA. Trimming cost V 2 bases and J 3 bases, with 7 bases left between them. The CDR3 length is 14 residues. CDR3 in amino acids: CASSLQLYTGELFF. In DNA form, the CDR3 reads TGTGCCAGCAGCTTACAACTGTACACCGGGGAGCTGTTTTTT.

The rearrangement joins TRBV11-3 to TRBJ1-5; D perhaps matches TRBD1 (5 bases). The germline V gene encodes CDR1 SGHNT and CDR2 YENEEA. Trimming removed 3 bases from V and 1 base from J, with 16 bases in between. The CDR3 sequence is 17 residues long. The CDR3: CASSFNQSRGSNQPQHF. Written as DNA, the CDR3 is TGTGCCAGCAGCTTTAATCAGTCCCGGGGGAGCAATCAGCCCCAGCATTTT.

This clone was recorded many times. CDR3 nucleotides: TGTGCCAGCAGCCCCCGACTAGAACCAGATACGCAGTATTTT. This codes for CASSPRLEPDTQYF. The genes are TRBV4-2 and TRBJ2-3; weak D call: TRBD2 (6 bases). The V end lost 4 bases, the J end lost 4 bases, and 12 bases lay between the germline ends. This CDR3 has 14 amino acids. Germline-derived CDR1 and CDR2 are LGHNA and YNFKEQ.

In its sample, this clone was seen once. The CDR3 DNA follows: TGCGCCAGCAGCTTCGGGTCTGGGGCCAACGTCCTGACTTTC. As protein: CASSFGSGANVLTF. The gene calls are TRBV5-1 and TRBJ2-6, with unresolved D. The CDR3 covers 14 residues. The germline V gene has CDR1 SGHRS and CDR2 YFSETQ. The V and J ends lost 2 bases and 1 base respectively, with 4 bases between them. The full variable domain, in which reference TRBV5-1 and TRBJ2-6 provide the parts outside the CDR3, is KAGVTQTPRYLIKTRGQQVTLSCSPISGHRSVSWYQQTPGQGLQFLFEYFSETQRNKGNFPGRFSGRQFSNSRSEMNVSTLELGDSALYLCASSFGSGANVLTFGAGSRLTVL.

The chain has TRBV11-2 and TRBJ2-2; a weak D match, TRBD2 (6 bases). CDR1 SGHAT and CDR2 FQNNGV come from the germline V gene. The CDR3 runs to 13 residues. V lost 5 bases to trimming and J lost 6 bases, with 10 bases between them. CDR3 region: CASSTRGSGELFF. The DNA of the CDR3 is TGTGCCAGCAGCACCCGGGGGTCCGGGGAGCTGTTTTTT.

Written as DNA, the CDR3 is TGTGCCAGCTCTGCGGATTTTAACTATGGCTACACCTTC. As protein: CASSADFNYGYTF. The chain has TRBV2 and TRBJ1-2, with D unclear. In germline, CDR1 is SNHLY, CDR2 FYNNEI. The CDR3 runs to 13 residues. Trimming left V 8 bases short and J 1 base short, with 11 bases between.

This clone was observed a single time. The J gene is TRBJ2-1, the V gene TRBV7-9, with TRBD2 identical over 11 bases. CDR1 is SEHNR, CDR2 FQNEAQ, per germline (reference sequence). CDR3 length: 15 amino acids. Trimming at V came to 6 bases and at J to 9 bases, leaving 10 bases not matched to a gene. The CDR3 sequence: CASSPSGGPLGEQFF. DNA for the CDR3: TGTGCCAGCAGTCCTAGCGGGGGGCCCTTAGGTGAGCAGTTCTTC.

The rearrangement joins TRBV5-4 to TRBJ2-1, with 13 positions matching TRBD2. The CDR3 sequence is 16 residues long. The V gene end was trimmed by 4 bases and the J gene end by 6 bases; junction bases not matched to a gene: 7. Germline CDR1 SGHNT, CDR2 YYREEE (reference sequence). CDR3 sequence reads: CASSTWTSGSGNEQFF. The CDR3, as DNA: TGTGCCAGCAGCACATGGACTAGCGGGAGCGGCAATGAGCAGTTCTTC.

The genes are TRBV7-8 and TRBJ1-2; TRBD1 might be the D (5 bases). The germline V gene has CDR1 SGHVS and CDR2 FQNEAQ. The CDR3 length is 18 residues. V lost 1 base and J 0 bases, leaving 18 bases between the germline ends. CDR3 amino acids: CASSLVATGPEANYGYTF. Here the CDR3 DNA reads TGTGCCAGCAGCTTAGTGGCTACAGGACCCGAAGCTAACTATGGCTACACCTTC.

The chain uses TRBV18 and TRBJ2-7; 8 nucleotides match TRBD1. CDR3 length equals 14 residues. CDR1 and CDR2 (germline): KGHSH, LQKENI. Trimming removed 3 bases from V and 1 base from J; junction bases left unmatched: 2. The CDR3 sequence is CASSPGQGSYEQYF. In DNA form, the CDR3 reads TGTGCCAGCTCACCCGGACAGGGATCCTACGAGCAGTACTTC.

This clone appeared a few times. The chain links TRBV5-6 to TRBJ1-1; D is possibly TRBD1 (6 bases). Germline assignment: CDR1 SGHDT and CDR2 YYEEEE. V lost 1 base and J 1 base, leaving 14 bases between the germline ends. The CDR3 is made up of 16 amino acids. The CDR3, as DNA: TGTGCCAGCAGCTTGAACAGGGAAGGGTCGAACACTGAAGCTTTCTTT. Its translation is CASSLNREGSNTEAFF. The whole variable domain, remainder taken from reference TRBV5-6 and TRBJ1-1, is DAGVTQSPTHLIKTRGQQVTLRCSPKSGHDTVSWYQQALGQGPQFIFQYYEEEERQRGNFPDRFSGHQFPNYSSELNVNALLLGDSALYLCASSLNREGSNTEAFFGQGTRLTVV.

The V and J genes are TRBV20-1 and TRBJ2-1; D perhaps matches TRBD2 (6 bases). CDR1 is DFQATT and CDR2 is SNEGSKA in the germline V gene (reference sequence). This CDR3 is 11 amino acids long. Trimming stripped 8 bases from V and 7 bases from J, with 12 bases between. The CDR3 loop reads CSTTRKNEQFF. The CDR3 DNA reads TGCAGTACGACTAGAAAGAATGAGCAGTTCTTC.